What follows are 25 T cell receptor beta chains derived from one specimen sequenced in a study of cytomegalovirus exposure and HLA in healthy donors. PCR employed 60 Vbeta and 13 Jbeta primers. Clones were read by immunoSEQ multiplex PCR, and TCRdb kept only the in-frame ones, dropping some. The sample has 85,000 to 120,000 clones, more than 60% seen once. Specimen: PBMCs. Source of these receptors: a man in his forties or fifties in good health and CMV-seronegative.

The gene calls are TRBV5-1 and TRBJ2-3; D call uncertain. CDR1 and CDR2 (germline): SGHRS, YFSETQ. Trimming left V 0 bases short and J 0 bases short, with 8 bases between. The CDR3 has 15 residues. The CDR3 here is CASSLAGKSTDTQYF. CDR3 in DNA: TGCGCCAGCAGCTTGGCAGGAAAAAGCACAGATACGCAGTATTTT.

The rearrangement links TRBV7-3 to TRBJ2-5; TRBD2 matches at 8 bases. Germline assignment: CDR1 SGHTA and CDR2 FQGTGA. The CDR3 sequence is 14 residues long. The V and J ends lost 2 bases and 5 bases, in that order; junction bases with no gene match: 4. The CDR3 region has the DNA TGTGCCAGCAGCTTATATAGCGGGGTCGAGACCCAGTACTTC. It specifies CASSLYSGVETQYF.

The V gene is TRBV5-1, the J gene TRBJ2-5; 7 bases are a match to TRBD1. The CDR3 has 13 residues. Germline V gene data show CDR1 as SGHRS and CDR2 as YFSETQ. J lost 2 bases, V lost 5 bases, and 3 bases had no gene match. The CDR3 DNA is TGCGCCAGCAGAACAGGGGAACAAGAGACCCAGTACTTC. Its protein is CASRTGEQETQYF.

The chain couples TRBV4-1 to TRBJ2-5, with 8 bases matching TRBD2. This CDR3 spans 16 amino acids. Germline V gene sequence: CDR1 MGHRA, CDR2 YSYEKL. The trim removed 1 base at V and 4 bases at J, leaving 8 bases unmatched. CDR3 residues: CASSQGRGGAGETQYF. The CDR3 nucleotides are TGCGCCAGCAGCCAAGGTCGGGGGGGGGCCGGAGAGACCCAGTACTTC.

CDR3 loop: CASSQRTGLDTQYF. DNA of the CDR3: TGTGCCAGCAGCCAGCGGACAGGGTTAGACACGCAGTATTTT. The rearrangement joins TRBV11-3 to TRBJ2-3, with 8 positions matching TRBD1. The CDR3 sequence is 14 residues long. Unmatched junction bases numbered 10, after V lost 5 bases and J lost 9 bases. The V gene's germline CDR1 is SGHNT and CDR2 YENEEA.

This clone was picked up one time. This chain uses TRBV5-1 with TRBJ2-2; D is undetermined. The CDR3 runs to 14 residues. V was shortened by 2 bases and J by 1 base, with 6 bases between the two germline ends. Germline V gene lookup returns CDR1 SGHRS and CDR2 YFSETQ. CDR3 DNA: TGCGCCAGCAGCTTCCAGGAGAACACCGGGGAGCTGTTTTTT. The encoded protein is CASSFQENTGELFF.

The chain recombines TRBV5-1 with TRBJ1-1; D remains ambiguous. The V gene's germline CDR1 is SGHRS and CDR2 YFSETQ. There are 14 residues in the CDR3. V lost 2 bases to trimming and J lost 6 bases, with 14 bases between them. In DNA, the CDR3 is TGCGCCAGCAGCTTAAGATTGGGCGACGCTGAAGCTTTCTTT. This gives the protein CASSLRLGDAEAFF. Looking up the rest from reference TRBV5-1 and TRBJ1-1 gives the full variable domain: KAGVTQTPRYLIKTRGQQVTLSCSPISGHRSVSWYQQTPGQGLQFLFEYFSETQRNKGNFPGRFSGRQFSNSRSEMNVSTLELGDSALYLCASSLRLGDAEAFFGQGTRLTVV.

J is TRBJ2-7 and V is TRBV5-1; 9 nucleotides align to TRBD1. The V gene end was trimmed by 3 bases and the J gene end by 2 bases; junction bases not matched to a gene: 6. The CDR3 length is 15 residues. From germline, CDR1 is SGHRS and CDR2 YFSETQ. The CDR3 DNA is TGCGCCAGCAGCTCGTTGACAGGGGGTACCTACGAGCAGTACTTC. As protein: CASSSLTGGTYEQYF.

The CDR3 loop is CASRGSWTNTEAFF. CDR3 sequence (DNA): TGTGCCAGCAGAGGGTCCTGGACAAACACTGAAGCTTTCTTT. This chain connects TRBV6-6 to TRBJ1-1, with D maybe TRBD1 (5 bases). The germline V gene encodes CDR1 MNHNY and CDR2 SVGAGI (reference sequence). This CDR3 is built from 14 residues. Trimming stripped 6 bases from V and 2 bases from J, with 13 bases between.

V usage is TRBV7-8 and J usage is TRBJ2-7; a weak D match, TRBD2 (5 bases). The V end was cut by 5 bases, the J end by 2 bases, with 13 bases between. The CDR3 length is 14 residues. Germline-derived CDR1 and CDR2 are SGHVS and FQNEAQ. CDR3 bases: TGTGCCAGCAGCGCCGCGGGCGCTCCCTACGAGCAGTACTTC. Amino acid sequence: CASSAAGAPYEQYF.

The V and J genes are TRBV5-8 and TRBJ2-5, with 11 positions matching TRBD2. The CDR3 spans 18 residues. The J segment lost 0 bases and the V segment lost 0 bases, leaving 7 bases of the junction unmatched. Germline-derived CDR1 and CDR2 are SGHTS and YDEGEE. CDR3 protein: CASSLGLAGGSYQETQYF. CDR3 DNA: TGTGCCAGCAGCTTGGGGCTAGCGGGGGGTTCGTACCAAGAGACCCAGTACTTC.

The chain joins TRBV6-5 to TRBJ1-6, with a tentative D call TRBD1 (5 bases). V dropped 8 bases and J dropped 11 bases, with 16 bases sitting between them. This CDR3 has 13 residues. CDR1 is MNHEY and CDR2 is SVGAGI in the germline V gene. The CDR3 reads CASQNIGGTPLHF. The CDR3 nucleotides read TGTGCCAGCCAGAATATTGGGGGGACACCCCTCCACTTT.

The genes are TRBV11-2 and TRBJ1-4, with D perhaps matching TRBD1 (5 bases). This CDR3 contains 13 residues. V lost 5 bases and J 6 bases, leaving 10 bases between the germline ends. CDR1 and CDR2 from the germline V gene are SGHAT and FQNNGV. CDR3 DNA sequence: TGTGCCAGCAGCCGGGAGGGACATGAAAAACTGTTTTTT. Amino acids: CASSREGHEKLFF.

This clone was observed a handful of times. V usage is TRBV11-2 and J usage is TRBJ1-2; D unclear. V was pared by 1 base and J by 0 bases, with 9 bases between. CDR1 is SGHAT, CDR2 FQNNGV, per germline. The CDR3 is made up of 15 amino acids. This CDR3 reads CASSLGPGTNYGYTF. DNA of the CDR3: TGTGCCAGCAGCTTAGGGCCGGGGACTAACTATGGCTACACCTTC.

This rearrangement joins TRBV7-9 to TRBJ1-2; 8 bases are shared with TRBD1. This CDR3 region has 16 residues. The germline gives CDR1 SEHNR, CDR2 FQNEAQ (reference sequence). After removal of 0 bases from V and 8 bases from J, the junction contained 11 bases not matched to a gene. Here the CDR3 reads CASSLAYLDRGEGYTF. In DNA form, the CDR3 reads TGTGCCAGCAGCTTAGCCTATCTCGACAGGGGAGAAGGCTACACCTTC.

The DNA of the CDR3 is TGTGCCAGCAGACCTAATTCCGGGACAGGTGTCAATGAGCAGTTCTTC. It specifies CASRPNSGTGVNEQFF. The chain combines TRBV27 with TRBJ2-1; TRBD1 aligns across 8 bases. V lost 6 bases and J lost 6; bases outside the gene matches: 13. The CDR3 consists of 16 residues. CDR1 is MNHEY, CDR2 SMNVEV, per germline (reference sequence).

This rearrangement joins TRBV5-1 to TRBJ2-2; 12 bases map to TRBD1. This CDR3 has 17 residues. Germline V gene sequence: CDR1 SGHRS, CDR2 YFSETQ. With V trimmed by 5 bases and J by 3 bases, 8 bases remained unmatched. This chain's CDR3 is CASRGTGGQHDTGELFF. The CDR3 coding sequence is TGCGCCAGCAGGGGGACAGGGGGCCAGCACGACACCGGGGAGCTGTTTTTT.

This clone showed up just a few times. The V and J genes are TRBV6-6 and TRBJ1-3; D call uncertain. With 6 bases removed from V and 5 bases from J, the gap between germline ends came to 8 bases. CDR3 length: 12 amino acids. CDR1 is MNHNY and CDR2 is SVGAGI in the germline V gene (reference sequence). In nucleotides, the CDR3 is TGTGCCAGCAGCCCCGACAGAAACACCATATATTTT. It translates to CASSPDRNTIYF.

This chain uses TRBV7-6 with TRBJ1-1, with 11 bases lining up with TRBD1. The trim removed 5 bases at V and 6 bases at J, leaving 5 bases unmatched. In germline, CDR1 is SGHVS, CDR2 FNYEAQ. The CDR3 is 14 residues long. CDR3 coding DNA: TGTGCCAGCAGCGACGGACAGGGGGCCTCTGAAGCTTTCTTT. Protein product: CASSDGQGASEAFF.

The rearrangement links TRBV4-2 to TRBJ1-6; D is ambiguous. CDR3 size: 15 residues. The V end lost 5 bases, the J end lost 9 bases, and 17 bases lay between the germline ends. Per the germline V gene, CDR1 is LGHNA and CDR2 is YNFKEQ. Here the CDR3 DNA reads TGTGCCAGCAGCTCTTTCCTCAGTCCCATTTCACCCCTCCACTTT. This translates into CASSSFLSPISPLHF.

This clone appeared a few times. The V and J genes are TRBV27 and TRBJ2-1; 13 bases match TRBD2. This CDR3 contains 16 residues. Unmatched junction bases numbered 7, after V lost 4 bases and J lost 7 bases. The germline gives CDR1 MNHEY, CDR2 SMNVEV (reference sequence). The chain's CDR3 is CASSSGLAGARNEQFF. The DNA for the CDR3 is TGTGCCAGCAGTTCCGGACTAGCGGGGGCGCGGAATGAGCAGTTCTTC.

This sequence joins TRBV4-1 and TRBJ1-6; D possibly corresponds to TRBD1 (5 bases). This CDR3 is 16 amino acids long. V lost 4 bases to trimming and J lost 0 bases, with 10 bases between them. Germline V gene data show CDR1 as MGHRA and CDR2 as YSYEKL. The CDR3 region is CASSPGTSSYNSPLHF. The CDR3 nucleotides read TGCGCCAGCAGCCCCGGGACTAGCTCCTATAATTCACCCCTCCACTTT.

This clone was seen more than once but under ten times. V and J are TRBV27 and TRBJ2-3; 7 nucleotides line up with TRBD2. This CDR3 spans 15 amino acids. Per germline, CDR1 MNHEY and CDR2 SMNVEV (reference sequence). The trim removed 6 bases at V and 0 bases at J, leaving 6 bases unmatched. In DNA form, the CDR3 reads TGTGCCAGCAGGATGATGGGAGGGAGCACAGATACGCAGTATTTT. It specifies CASRMMGGSTDTQYF.

The chain joins TRBV5-1 to TRBJ2-3, with TRBD2 identical over 8 bases. The CDR3 covers 15 residues. The germline CDR1 and CDR2 sequences are SGHRS and YFSETQ. The ends lost 4 bases at V and 6 bases at J; junction bases unmatched: 10. The CDR3 DNA reads as TGCGCCAGCAGCCCGGGGGGGGCTGACTGGGATACGCAGTATTTT. This codes for CASSPGGADWDTQYF.

The CDR3 loop is CATAASGSYEQYF. The CDR3 DNA is TGTGCCACAGCTGCGTCAGGCTCCTACGAGCAGTACTTC. The genes are TRBV18 and TRBJ2-7; D uncertain. V gave up 10 bases and J gave up 0 bases, with 13 bases separating them. This CDR3 comprises 13 residues. Germline CDR1 reads KGHSH; CDR2 reads LQKENI.